This T cell receptor beta chain is drawn from a study of T cells in Graves' hyperthyroidism and ophthalmopathy. In the study overall: Peripheral blood was secured at the point of initial diagnosis, before any treatment.

Graves' hyperthyroidism qualified as stable when ophthalmopathy did not progress within 18 months. This clonotype came up a few times. Its antigen is still unknown. One end of the junction varies from germline; a read error may be responsible. RNA transcripts were the template for amplifying TCR beta CDR3 regions. A set of HTBI primers served as the primers for a first-round RT-PCR of the TCR CDR3. TCRdb reanalysed the multiplex PCR reads using MiXCR and keeps one entry per CDR3 protein. In the table there are 300,000 to 400,000 distinct CDR3 sequences, about 15% of which are singletons. The study, taken as a whole, reports: Also found in blood were most expanded thyroid clonotypes above 0.001.

The CDR3 spans 15 residues. Germline V gene data show CDR1 as ENHRY and CDR2 as SYGVKD. This receptor was taken from a woman aged 60 to 75 with Graves' hyperthyroidism. V usage is TRBV10-3 and J usage is TRBJ2-7, with TRBD2 matching over 12 bases. Sequenced input: blood. The CDR3: CAITQTSGSSYEQHF. Here the CDR3 DNA reads TGTGCCATCACCCAGACTAGCGGGAGCTCCTACGAGCAGCACTTC.